This T cell receptor (beta chain) was documented in a study of blood T cell repertoires in COVID-19. Study-wide context: Both acute and convalescent COVID-19 samples were obtained from the United States, Italy and Spain. The analysed material was cDNA or gDNA that came from T cells, B-cell-depleted T cells, or PBMCs.

In the study's own analysis: How many nucleated cells were present was estimated from reference gene primer amplification. The data were produced by immunoSEQ multiplex PCR, yet TCRdb's version contains in-frame clones alone and is incomplete. From that table come the V and J calls and clone size; the DNA was used to work out D and trimming. The sample yields about 170,000 clones, over 75% seen once. Germline V gives CDR1 ENHRY, CDR2 SYGVKD. CDR3 length: 13 amino acids. Points on this clone: The junction departs from germline at one end; a sequencing error may be responsible.

The sample was peripheral blood. The genes are TRBV10-3 and TRBJ1-1, with D unresolved. This sequence originates from a man in his sixties who had recovered from COVID-19. CDR3 sequence (DNA): TGTGCCATAAGTGGATCAGAGGCCACTGAAGCTTTCTTT. Its protein product is CAISGSEATEAFF.